This T cell receptor (beta chain) stems from a study of blood T cell repertoires in COVID-19 (dated by TCRdb to 2020 to 2021). At the level of the whole study: Collaborator samples came from the United States, Italy and Spain and covered acute and convalescent phases of COVID-19. The repertoires were released in a freely available public database intended as a resource for research on the immune response to SARS-CoV-2. The dataset comprised deeply sampled blood TCRbeta repertoires from subjects exposed to, actively infected with, or recovered from COVID-19. The prospective study material was composed of cDNA or gDNA derived from T cells, B-cell-depleted T cells, or PBMCs. Samples came from the ongoing ImmuneRACE study (first 160 participants) plus 1,254 subjects from 6 global collaborators. HLA class I and class II types, where available, came from metadata supplied by the sample provider rather than from assay-based typing. The sample metadata nearly always contained a de-identified subject ID, COVID-19 status, age in years and sex.

The CDR3 holds 17 amino acids from the cysteine to the phenylalanine. Only CDR3 DNA is held: 51 bases, read in frame from base 1. CDR1 and CDR2 (SGHKS, YYEKEE) derive from the germline V gene (reference sequence). Unmatched junction bases come to 11, with V trimmed by 4 bases and J by 1 base. The immunoSEQ Assay, a bias-controlled multiplex PCR, was used to amplify TCRbeta CDR3 regions from genomic DNA. The authors' pipeline ran thus. The number of nucleated cells in each sample was estimated from the amplification of reference gene primers within the assay. To quantify the absolute abundance of each unique TCRbeta CDR3 rearrangement, sequence reads were collapsed and filtered. For each sample, productive Simpson clonality was calculated as the square root of Simpson's diversity index over productive rearrangements. As stored in TCRdb, this immuneACCESS dataset retains in-frame rearrangements with V and J assigned. A fraction of the clones does not appear; measured against another copy, unresolved V genes explain less than half of the discrepancy, and the remainder lacks a known reason. The V and J calls and clone size are taken from that table; D and trimming were inferred from the DNA. Recorded for this sample are about 350,000 clones; 88% of them occurred a single time. 1% of the sample rests with the top ten.

Study-level results and caveats: How much clinical and demographic metadata was included differed by source and by participant, and the metadata was provided uncurated.

Participants in the prospective study were enrolled through a virtual design, were aged about 18 to 100 years, and lived in 24 United States geographic areas. Cohort assignment in the prospective study relied on participant-reported clinical history from a screening survey and a study questionnaire. Exposed participants had been in contact, within 2 weeks of entering the study, with a person who had a PCR-confirmed or clinician-diagnosed case of COVID-19. In the prospective study, mobile phlebotomists collected whole blood, serum and a nasopharyngeal or oropharyngeal swab from each participant. Participants in the prospective study had the option to provide additional blood draws and questionnaires over an approximately 2-month period. Before DNA extraction, prospective study blood samples were shipped either frozen or at room temperature. In regard to this clone: Its antigen is not yet known. Per-base quality was not reported, and no clone a single base away is much larger than it.

The sequence was collected from a woman in her twenties or thirties who had been exposed to COVID-19. Sequenced sample: PBMCs or T cells enriched from blood (not recorded which). This chain is built from TRBV5-5 and TRBJ2-1; 7 bases in the junction line up with TRBD1. CDR3 reads: CASSTARQGLSYNEQFF. The sequenced DNA: TGTGCCAGCAGCACTGCACGACAGGGCCTATCCTACAATGAGCAGTTCTTC.